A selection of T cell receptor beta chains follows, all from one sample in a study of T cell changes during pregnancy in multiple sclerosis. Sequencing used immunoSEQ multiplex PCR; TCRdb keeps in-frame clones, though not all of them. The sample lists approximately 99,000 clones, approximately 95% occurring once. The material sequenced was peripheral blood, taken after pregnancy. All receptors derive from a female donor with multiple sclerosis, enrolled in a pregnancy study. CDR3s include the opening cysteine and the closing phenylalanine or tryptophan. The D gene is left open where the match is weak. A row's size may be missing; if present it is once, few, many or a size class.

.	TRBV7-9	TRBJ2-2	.	TGTGCCAGCAACGATCCAGGGGTCTCGGGGGAGCTGTTTTTT	CASNDPGVSGELFF
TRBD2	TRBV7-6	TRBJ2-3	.	TGTGCCAGCAGCTTACCGACTAGCGGGAGGCCGGGTGCAGATACGCAGTATTTT	CASSLPTSGRPGADTQYF
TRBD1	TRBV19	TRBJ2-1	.	TGTGCCAGTAGTACCCCGGGACAGAACTACAATGAGCAGTTCTTC	CASSTPGQNYNEQFF
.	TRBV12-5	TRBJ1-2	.	TGTGCTAGTGGTTTGGCCATCTCAGGGGTGTCCACCTTC	CASGLAISGVSTF
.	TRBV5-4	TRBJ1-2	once	TGTGCCAGCCGGCCTGGGAGCGCAAATGGCTACACCTTC	CASRPGSANGYTF
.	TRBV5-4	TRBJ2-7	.	TGTGCCAGCAGCTTGGACATGTCCTACGAGCAGTACTTC	CASSLDMSYEQYF
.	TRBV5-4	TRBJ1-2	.	TGTGCCAGCAGCTTGGAAGCGAGCCCCTATGGCTACACCTTC	CASSLEASPYGYTF
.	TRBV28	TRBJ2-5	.	TGTGCCAGCAAAATTCGAGGAGAGGAGACCCAGTACTTC	CASKIRGEETQYF
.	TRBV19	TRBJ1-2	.	TGTGCCACCAAAAACCGGTTATATGGCTACACCTTC	CATKNRLYGYTF
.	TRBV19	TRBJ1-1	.	TGTGCCAGTAGTACCCAAGGCGGGGGGTTGTCTTTCTTT	CASSTQGGGLSFF
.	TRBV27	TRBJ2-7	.	TGTGCCAGCAGTCCCCAAAGTACCGGGACATTAGGTTTCGAGCAGTACTTC	CASSPQSTGTLGFEQYF
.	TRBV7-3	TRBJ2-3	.	TGTGCCAGCAGCCCGTCAGGCGTAGCAGATACGCAGTATTTT	CASSPSGVADTQYF
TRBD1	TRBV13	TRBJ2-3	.	TGTGCCAGCAGCTTCGGTCGACAGGGGAGAACAGATACGCAGTATTTT	CASSFGRQGRTDTQYF
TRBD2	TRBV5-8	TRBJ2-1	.	TGTGCCAGCAGCAGAGGATCACTAGCGGGAGTCTACAATGAGCAGTTCTTC	CASSRGSLAGVYNEQFF
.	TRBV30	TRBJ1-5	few	TGTGCCTGGAGTTCGCCGGGACATTCGAATCAGCCCCAGCATTTT	CAWSSPGHSNQPQHF
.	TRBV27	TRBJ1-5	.	TGTGCCAGCAGTTTATCGGCATCCCAGCCCCAGCATTTT	CASSLSASQPQHF
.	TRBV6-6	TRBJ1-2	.	TGTGCCAGCACGGTTCAGGGTCTAGGGGGCTACACCTTC	CASTVQGLGGYTF
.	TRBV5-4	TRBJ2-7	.	TGTGCCAGCAGCTCGGTGGCCTTACAGGCCCTGGGGGGTGAGCAGTACTTC	CASSSVALQALGGEQYF
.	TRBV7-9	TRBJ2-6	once	TGTGCCAGCAGCTCTCAGGTCTCCCTCTCTGGGGCCAACGTCCTGACTTTC	CASSSQVSLSGANVLTF
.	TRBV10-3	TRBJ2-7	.	TGTGCCATCAGTGGGACAGAGGCCTACGAGCAGTACTTC	CAISGTEAYEQYF